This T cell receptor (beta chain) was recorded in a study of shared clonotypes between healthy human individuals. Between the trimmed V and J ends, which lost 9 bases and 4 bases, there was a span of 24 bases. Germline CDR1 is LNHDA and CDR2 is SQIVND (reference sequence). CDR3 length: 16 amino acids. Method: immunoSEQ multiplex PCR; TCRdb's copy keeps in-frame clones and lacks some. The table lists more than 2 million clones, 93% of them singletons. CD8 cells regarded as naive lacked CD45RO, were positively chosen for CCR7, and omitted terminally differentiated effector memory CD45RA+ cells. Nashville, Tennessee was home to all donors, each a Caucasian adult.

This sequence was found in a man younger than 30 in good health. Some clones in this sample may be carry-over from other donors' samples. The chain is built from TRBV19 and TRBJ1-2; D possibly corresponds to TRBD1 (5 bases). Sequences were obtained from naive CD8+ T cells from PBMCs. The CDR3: CARNHTGGGTSYGYTF. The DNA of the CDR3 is TGTGCCAGGAACCACACGGGGGGTGGAACTAGCTATGGCTACACCTTC.